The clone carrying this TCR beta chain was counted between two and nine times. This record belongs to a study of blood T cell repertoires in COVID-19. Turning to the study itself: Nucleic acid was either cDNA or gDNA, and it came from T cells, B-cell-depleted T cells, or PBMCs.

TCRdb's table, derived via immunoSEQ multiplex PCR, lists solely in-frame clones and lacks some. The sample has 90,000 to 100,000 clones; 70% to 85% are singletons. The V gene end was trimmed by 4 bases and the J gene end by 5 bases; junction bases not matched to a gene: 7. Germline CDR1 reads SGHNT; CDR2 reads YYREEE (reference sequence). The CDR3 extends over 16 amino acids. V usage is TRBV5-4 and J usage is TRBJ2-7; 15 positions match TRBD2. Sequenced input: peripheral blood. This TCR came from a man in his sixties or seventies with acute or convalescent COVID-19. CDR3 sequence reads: CASSTGTSGRSNEQYF. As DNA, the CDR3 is TGTGCCAGCAGCACCGGGACTAGCGGGAGGAGCAACGAGCAGTACTTC.